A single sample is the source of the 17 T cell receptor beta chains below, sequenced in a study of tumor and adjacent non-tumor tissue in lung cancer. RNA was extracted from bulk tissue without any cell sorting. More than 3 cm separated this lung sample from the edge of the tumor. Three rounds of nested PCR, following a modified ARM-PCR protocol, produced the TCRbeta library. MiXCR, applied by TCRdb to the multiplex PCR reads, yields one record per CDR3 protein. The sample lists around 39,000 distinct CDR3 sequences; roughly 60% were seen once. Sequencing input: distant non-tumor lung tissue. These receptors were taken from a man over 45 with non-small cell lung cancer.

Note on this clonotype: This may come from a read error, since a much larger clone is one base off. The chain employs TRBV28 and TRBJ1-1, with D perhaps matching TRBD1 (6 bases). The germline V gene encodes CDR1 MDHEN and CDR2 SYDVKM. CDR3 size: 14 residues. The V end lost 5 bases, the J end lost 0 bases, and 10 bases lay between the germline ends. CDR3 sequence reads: CASSPWTVNTEAFF. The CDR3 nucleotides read TGTGCCAGCAGTCCCTGGACAGTGAACACTGAAGCTTTCTTT.

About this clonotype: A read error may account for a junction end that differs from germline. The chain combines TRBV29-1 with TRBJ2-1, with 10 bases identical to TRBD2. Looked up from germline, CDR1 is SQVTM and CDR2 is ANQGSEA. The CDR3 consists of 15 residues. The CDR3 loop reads CSVTPGLAWNNEQFF. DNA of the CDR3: TGCAGCGTTACACCGGGACTAGCGTGGAACAACGAGCAGTTCTTC.

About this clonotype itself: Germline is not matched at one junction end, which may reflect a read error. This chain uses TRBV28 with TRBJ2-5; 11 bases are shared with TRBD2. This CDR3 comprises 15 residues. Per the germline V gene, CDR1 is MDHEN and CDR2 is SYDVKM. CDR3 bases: TGTGCCAACAGTTTAGCGGGGGGGCGCAGAGAGACCCAGTACTTC. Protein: CANSLAGGRRETQYF.

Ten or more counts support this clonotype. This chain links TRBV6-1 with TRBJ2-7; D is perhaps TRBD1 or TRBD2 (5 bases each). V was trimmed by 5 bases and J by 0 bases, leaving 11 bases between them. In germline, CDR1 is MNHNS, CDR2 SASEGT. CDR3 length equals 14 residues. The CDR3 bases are TGTGCCAGCAGTCCGGGACCAGCCTCCTACGAGCAGTACTTC. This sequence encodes CASSPGPASYEQYF.

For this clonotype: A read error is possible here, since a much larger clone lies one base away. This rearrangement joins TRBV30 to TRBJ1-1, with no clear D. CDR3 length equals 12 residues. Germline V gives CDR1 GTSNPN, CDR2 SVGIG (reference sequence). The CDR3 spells CAWRLGNTEVFF. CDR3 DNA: TGTGCCTGGAGACTGGGGAACACTGAAGTTTTCTTT.

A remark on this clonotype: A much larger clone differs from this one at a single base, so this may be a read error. CDR3 bases: TGTGCCACCAGTGACTCCTCGGGAGTAGCAAGGAGGGAGATGTTTTTT. Protein sequence: CATSDSSGVARREMFF. The genes are TRBV24-1 and TRBJ2-2; maybe TRBD2 (6 bases). The CDR3 loop spans 16 amino acids. Germline V gives CDR1 KGHDR, CDR2 SFDVKD.

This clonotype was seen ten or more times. This CDR3 reads CASSLADQKQYF. The DNA of the CDR3 is TGTGCCAGCAGCTTAGCGGACCAAAAGCAGTACTTC. The chain combines TRBV7-9 with TRBJ2-7; unclear D gene. CDR1 is SEHNR, CDR2 FQNEAQ, per germline (reference sequence). The germline V and J ends were trimmed by 0 bases and 8 bases, with 8 bases remaining between them. This CDR3 comprises 12 residues.

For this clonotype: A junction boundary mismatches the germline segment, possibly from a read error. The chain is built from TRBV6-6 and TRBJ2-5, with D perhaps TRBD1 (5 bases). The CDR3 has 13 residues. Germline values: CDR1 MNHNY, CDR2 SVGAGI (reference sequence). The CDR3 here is CANSRRVEETRYF. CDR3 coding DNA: TGTGCCAACAGTCGCAGGGTTGAGGAGACCCGGTACTTC.

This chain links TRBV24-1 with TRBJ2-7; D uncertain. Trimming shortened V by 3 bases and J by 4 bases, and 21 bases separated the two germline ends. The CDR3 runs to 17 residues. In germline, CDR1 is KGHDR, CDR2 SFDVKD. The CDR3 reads CATSDEAAAREPYEQYF. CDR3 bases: TGTGCCACCAGTGATGAGGCGGCAGCGAGAGAGCCATACGAGCAGTACTTC.

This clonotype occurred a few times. The CDR3: CSATNRERRMNTEAFF. CDR3 coding DNA: TGCAGTGCTACAAACAGGGAGCGCCGGATGAACACTGAAGCTTTCTTT. The chain joins TRBV20-1 to TRBJ1-1; tentatively, D is TRBD1 (6 bases). Trimming removed 4 bases from V and 0 bases from J, with 18 bases in between. Per the germline V gene, CDR1 is DFQATT and CDR2 is SNEGSKA (reference sequence). This CDR3 is 16 amino acids long.

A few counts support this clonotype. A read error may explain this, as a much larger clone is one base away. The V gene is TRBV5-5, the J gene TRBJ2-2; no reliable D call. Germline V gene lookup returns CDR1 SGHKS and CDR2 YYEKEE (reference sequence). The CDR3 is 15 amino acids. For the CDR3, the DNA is TGTGTCAGCATTTCCCAAATCGCGAACACCGGGGAGCTGTTTTTT. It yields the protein CVSISQIANTGELFF.

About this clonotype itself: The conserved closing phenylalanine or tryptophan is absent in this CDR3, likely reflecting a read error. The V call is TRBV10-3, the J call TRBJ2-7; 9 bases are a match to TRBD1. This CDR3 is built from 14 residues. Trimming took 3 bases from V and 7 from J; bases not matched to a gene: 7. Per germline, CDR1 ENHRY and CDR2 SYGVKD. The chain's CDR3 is CAISEKGQGYEQYS. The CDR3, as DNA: TGTGCCATCAGTGAAAAGGGACAGGGATATGAGCAGTACTCC.

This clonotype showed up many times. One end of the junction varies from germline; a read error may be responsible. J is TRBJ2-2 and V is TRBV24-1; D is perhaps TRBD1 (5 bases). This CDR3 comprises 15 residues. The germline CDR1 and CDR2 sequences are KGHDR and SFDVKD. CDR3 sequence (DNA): TGTGCCACCAGTGATCCGCAGGGTAACATCGGGGAGCTGTTTTTT. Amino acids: CATSDPQGNIGELFF.

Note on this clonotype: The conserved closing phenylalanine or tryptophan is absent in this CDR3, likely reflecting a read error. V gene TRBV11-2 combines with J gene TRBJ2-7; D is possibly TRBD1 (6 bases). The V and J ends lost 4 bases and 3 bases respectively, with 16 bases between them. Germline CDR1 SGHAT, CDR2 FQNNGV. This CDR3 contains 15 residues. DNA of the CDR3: TGTGCCAGCAGCTCAGGGACACGTAGAATCTACGAGCAGTACTCC. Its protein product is CASSSGTRRIYEQYS.

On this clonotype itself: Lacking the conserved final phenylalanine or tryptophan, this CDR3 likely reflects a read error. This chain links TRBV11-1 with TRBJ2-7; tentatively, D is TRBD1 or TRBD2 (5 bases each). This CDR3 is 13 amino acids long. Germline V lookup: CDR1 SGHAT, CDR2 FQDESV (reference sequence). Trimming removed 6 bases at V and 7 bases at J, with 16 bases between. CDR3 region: CASRLSGLLEQYS. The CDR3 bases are TGTGCCAGCAGATTGTCGGGGCTCTTGGAGCAGTACTCC.

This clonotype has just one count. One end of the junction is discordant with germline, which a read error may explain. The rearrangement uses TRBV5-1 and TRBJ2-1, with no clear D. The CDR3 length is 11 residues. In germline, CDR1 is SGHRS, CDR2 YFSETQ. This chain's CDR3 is CAGSLNNEQFF. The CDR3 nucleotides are TGCGCCGGCAGCTTGAACAATGAACAGTTCTTC.

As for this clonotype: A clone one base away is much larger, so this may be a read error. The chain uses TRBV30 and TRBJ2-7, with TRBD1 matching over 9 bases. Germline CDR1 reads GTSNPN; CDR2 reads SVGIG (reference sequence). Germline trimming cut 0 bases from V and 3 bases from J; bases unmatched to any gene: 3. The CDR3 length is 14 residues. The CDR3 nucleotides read TGTGCCTGGAGTGTACAGGGGGCGATCTACGAGCAGTACGTC. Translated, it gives CAWSVQGAIYEQYV.